The 7 T cell receptor beta chains below come from one sample, sequenced in a study of blood T cell repertoires in COVID-19. This table comes from immunoSEQ multiplex PCR, and its TCRdb copy is limited to in-frame clones, with some not included. The sample includes more than 200,000 clones, 70% to 85% of them seen just once. The specimen was peripheral blood. All receptors come from a woman aged 80 or older with active or convalescent COVID-19.

V is TRBV5-1 and J is TRBJ2-1; 11 nucleotides align to TRBD2. Trimming at V came to 3 bases and at J to 4 bases, leaving 3 bases not matched to a gene. The CDR3 covers 15 residues. Germline V CDR1 and CDR2: SGHRS, YFSETQ. CDR3 in DNA: TGCGCCAGCAGCTCGACTAGCGGGATATACAATGAGCAGTTCTTC. This codes for CASSSTSGIYNEQFF. The complete variable domain, with remaining parts taken from reference TRBV5-1 and TRBJ2-1, reads KAGVTQTPRYLIKTRGQQVTLSCSPISGHRSVSWYQQTPGQGLQFLFEYFSETQRNKGNFPGRFSGRQFSNSRSEMNVSTLELGDSALYLCASSSTSGIYNEQFFGPGTRLTVL.

The V gene is TRBV27, the J gene TRBJ2-7; 8 nucleotides align to TRBD2. Germline V lookup: CDR1 MNHEY, CDR2 SMNVEV (reference sequence). Trimming removed 3 bases from V and 0 bases from J; junction bases left unmatched: 4. This CDR3 spans 15 amino acids. The CDR3 spells CASSFRGGSSYEQYF. CDR3 in DNA: TGTGCCAGCAGTTTCCGGGGGGGTAGCTCCTACGAGCAGTACTTC.

This clone was found once. The CDR3 reads CASRRTGSNYGYTF. CDR3 sequence (DNA): TGTGCCAGCAGACGGACTGGTTCGAACTATGGCTACACCTTC. V usage is TRBV27 and J usage is TRBJ1-2; D gene unclear. V dropped 6 bases and J dropped 2 bases, with 13 bases sitting between them. The CDR3 is made up of 14 amino acids. Germline V lookup: CDR1 MNHEY, CDR2 SMNVEV (reference sequence).

The rearrangement uses TRBV29-1 and TRBJ1-2, with 7 positions matching TRBD1. Per germline, CDR1 SQVTM and CDR2 ANQGSEA. The V gene end was trimmed by 4 bases and the J gene end by 8 bases; junction bases not matched to a gene: 7. The CDR3 contains 12 residues. CDR3 sequence: CSVGSGGSGYTF. The CDR3 DNA reads as TGCAGCGTTGGTTCAGGGGGGAGCGGCTACACCTTC.

V is TRBV19 and J is TRBJ2-1, with a tentative D call TRBD2 (5 bases). Germline V lookup: CDR1 LNHDA, CDR2 SQIVND (reference sequence). There are 16 residues in the CDR3. Trimming removed 1 base at V and 3 bases at J, with 13 bases between. The CDR3 DNA reads TGTGCCAGTAGTATAGTAATCTCCGGGATCTACAATGAGCAGTTCTTC. Encoded protein: CASSIVISGIYNEQFF.

V is TRBV5-1 and J is TRBJ2-3; no clear D. This CDR3 comprises 15 residues. Germline lookup yields CDR1 SGHRS and CDR2 YFSETQ. The germline V and J ends were trimmed by 0 bases and 8 bases, with 16 bases remaining between them. CDR3 nucleotide sequence: TGCGCCAGCAGCTTGGACCGAGAAACGGCAGGTACGCAGTATTTT. Protein sequence: CASSLDRETAGTQYF.

V usage is TRBV27 and J usage is TRBJ1-2; TRBD1 agrees at 8 bases. V was pared by 3 bases and J by 2 bases, with 17 bases of the junction left unmatched. The CDR3 runs to 19 residues. CDR1 and CDR2 from the germline V gene are MNHEY and SMNVEV (reference sequence). CDR3 in DNA: TGTGCCAGCAGTTTTCCCCTCCGGCGAACAGGGGGGGCGAACTATGGCTACACCTTC. Its translation is CASSFPLRRTGGANYGYTF.